This TCR beta chain was recovered during a study of a mutant IDH1 vaccine in newly diagnosed glioma. The wider study: Sex distribution of treated patients was about 60% male and about 38% female; mean age was 40.4 years.

Noted time point: baseline, week 1 (first vaccination visit). Treatment described: pre-vaccination baseline after standard-of-care therapy. TCRdb's copy holds only in-frame clones and misses some; the assay was immunoSEQ multiplex PCR. The sample lists approximately 67,000 clones, about 86% occurring once. V was trimmed by 4 bases and J by 3 bases, leaving 19 bases between them. The CDR3 spans 16 residues. Germline CDR1 SGHRS, CDR2 YFSETQ. The rearrangement links TRBV5-1 to TRBJ1-1, with D tentatively TRBD1 (6 bases). The source of this sequence is a woman younger than 30 with glioma. Some clones in this sample may be carry-over from other donors' samples. The source was peripheral blood mononuclear cells (PBMCs), collected from a glioma patient treated with radiotherapy, temozolomide or both. CDR3 loop: CASSLEPGVSDTEAFF. The CDR3 DNA reads TGCGCCAGCAGCCTAGAACCAGGGGTTTCGGACACTGAAGCTTTCTTT.